The following is a TCR beta chain sequence with its context. What it binds is not known. The CDR3 loop spans 14 amino acids. V lost 5 bases, J lost 2 bases, and 2 bases stayed unmatched. CDR1 and CDR2 (germline): SGHTA, FQGNSA. These data originate in a study of a mutant IDH1 vaccine in newly diagnosed glioma. Study-wide background: Pretreatment consisted of radiotherapy, temozolomide, or both, with most receiving both.

TCRdb keeps only in-frame clones here, not all; method: immunoSEQ multiplex PCR. Altogether some 80,000 clones are present, approximately 85% being singletons, with the ten largest covering 0.6% to 0.95%. Time point meaning: week 23, last vaccination. Mutant IDH1 20-mer peptide, at 300 ug, made up each vaccine dose, with topical imiquimod. Each astrocytoma in the donors was new, WHO grade 3 or 4, IDH1-mutant and ATRX-lost. Study-wide points: Pseudoprogression appeared unlinked to shifts in leading peripheral T cell clonotypes.

Material: PBMCs, obtained from a glioma patient whose treatment included an IDH1 peptide vaccine. The chain uses TRBV7-2 and TRBJ1-3, with 8 bases fitting TRBD1. The origin of this receptor is a woman aged 45-65 years with glioma. For the CDR3, the DNA is TGTGCCAGCAGCCCGGACAGGGCTGGAAACACCATATATTTT. This gives the protein CASSPDRAGNTIYF.